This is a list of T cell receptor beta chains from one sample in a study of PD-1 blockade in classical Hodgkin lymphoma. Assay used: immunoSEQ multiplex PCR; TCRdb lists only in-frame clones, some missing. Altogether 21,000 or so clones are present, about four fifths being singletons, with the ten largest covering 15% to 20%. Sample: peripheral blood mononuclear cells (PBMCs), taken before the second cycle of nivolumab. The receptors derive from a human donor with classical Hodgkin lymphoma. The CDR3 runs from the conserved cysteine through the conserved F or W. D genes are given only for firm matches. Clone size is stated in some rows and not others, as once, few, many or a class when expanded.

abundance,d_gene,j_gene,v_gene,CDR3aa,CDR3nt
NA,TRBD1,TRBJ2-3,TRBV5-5,CASSLDPSTGGWTDTQYF,TGTGCCAGCAGCTTGGATCCCTCGACAGGGGGTTGGACAGATACGCAGTATTTT
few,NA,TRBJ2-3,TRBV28,CASSWDTGTPSTDTQYF,TGTGCCAGCAGTTGGGATACCGGGACACCGAGCACAGATACGCAGTATTTT
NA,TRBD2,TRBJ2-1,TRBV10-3,CAISESGSGLNSYNEQFF,TGTGCCATCAGTGAGTCGGGTAGCGGGCTAAACTCCTACAATGAGCAGTTCTTC
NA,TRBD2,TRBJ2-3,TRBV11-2,CASSLNSGSGSDTQYF,TGTGCCAGCAGCTTGAACAGCGGGAGTGGGTCAGATACGCAGTATTTT
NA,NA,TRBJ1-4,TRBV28,CASTRAGGPNEKLFF,TGTGCCAGCACAAGGGCCGGGGGCCCGAATGAAAAACTGTTTTTT
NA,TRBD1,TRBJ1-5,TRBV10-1,CASSEVFCIGQVLSNQPQHF,TGCGCCAGCAGTGAGGTGTTTTGTATTGGACAGGTACTTAGCAATCAGCCCCAGCATTTT
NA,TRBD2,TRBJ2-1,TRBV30,CAWSVRAGVSYNEQFF,TGTGCCTGGAGTGTACGGGCGGGGGTCTCCTACAATGAGCAGTTCTTC
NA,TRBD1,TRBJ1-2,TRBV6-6,CASSRQGAIGYTF,TGTGCCAGCAGTCGACAGGGGGCGATCGGCTACACCTTC
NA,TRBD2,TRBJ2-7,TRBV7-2,CASIQRGEKQYF,TGTGCCAGCATTCAGCGGGGGGAGAAGCAGTACTTC
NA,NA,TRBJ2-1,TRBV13,CASSLGTYWAEQFF,TGTGCCAGCAGCTTAGGTACCTATTGGGCTGAGCAGTTCTTC
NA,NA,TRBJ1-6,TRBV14,CASSHRQQNSPLHF,TGTGCCAGCAGCCACCGACAGCAAAATTCACCCCTCCACTTT
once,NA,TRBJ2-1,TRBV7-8,CASSLGAGQGTYNEQFF,TGTGCCAGCAGCTTAGGGGCGGGGCAGGGAACCTACAATGAGCAGTTCTTC
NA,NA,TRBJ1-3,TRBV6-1,CASKAGNTIYF,TGTGCCAGCAAGGCCGGAAACACCATATATTTT
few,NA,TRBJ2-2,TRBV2,CASSKEPGMSTGELFF,TGTGCCAGCAGTAAGGAACCCGGGATGTCGACCGGGGAGCTGTTTTTT